These 8 T cell receptor beta chains were all obtained from the same sample, sequenced in a study of B cell selection in AIRE deficiency. Method: immunoSEQ multiplex PCR; TCRdb's copy keeps in-frame clones and lacks some. The sample yields roughly 25,000 clones, less than 97% seen once. Conventional CD4 T cells were sorted as CD4+CD127+ cells. Specimen: CD4+CD127+ conventional T cells sorted from PBMCs. The receptors originated from a human donor in good health.

The chain carries TRBV6-1 and TRBJ2-5; 7 bases match TRBD1. The germline V gene has CDR1 MNHNS and CDR2 SASEGT. The CDR3 has 12 residues. The ends lost 6 bases at V and 5 bases at J; junction bases unmatched: 3. The CDR3 DNA reads as TGTGCCAGCAGCGGGACAGAGGAGACCCAGTACTTC. Translated, it gives CASSGTEETQYF.

This rearrangement joins TRBV6-5 to TRBJ2-3; D uncertain. The V gene lost 5 bases and the J gene lost 0 bases, with 12 bases spanning the gap. Germline lookup yields CDR1 MNHEY and CDR2 SVGAGI. This CDR3 has 15 residues. DNA of the CDR3: TGTGCCAGCAGTAGGGATCCTGCTAGCACAGATACGCAGTATTTT. This codes for CASSRDPASTDTQYF.

This chain links TRBV12-2 with TRBJ2-7. TRBV12-2 is tagged as a pseudogene. The CDR3 is 15 amino acids. The chain's CDR3 is CASLAWDPEDYEQYF. The CDR3 region has the DNA TGTGCAAGTCTCGCCTGGGACCCCGAAGATTACGAGCAGTACTTC.

This clone came up once. A read error may produce the germline difference seen at one junction end. The CDR3 region has the DNA TGTGCCACCAGCAGAGATCGGAGGACACCCTCTCGTTACGAGCAGCACTTC. The encoded protein is CATSRDRRTPSRYEQHF. The chain links TRBV15 to TRBJ2-7; D possibly matches TRBD1 or TRBD2 (5 bases each). CDR3 size: 17 residues. Germline V gene lookup returns CDR1 LNHNV and CDR2 YYDKDF (reference sequence).

V and J are TRBV21-1 and TRBJ2-7; the DNA was not used to check the table's D call, TRBD1. TRBV21-1 is given as a pseudogene. This CDR3 spans 14 amino acids. CDR3 loop: CASRRQGRAYEQYF. The CDR3 DNA follows: TGTGCCAGCAGAAGGCAGGGCAGAGCCTACGAGCAGTACTTC.

This clone was observed a single time. The chain combines TRBV7-8 with TRBJ2-7; 8 bases map to TRBD1. Trimming took 2 bases from V and 2 from J; bases not matched to a gene: 2. Germline V CDR1 and CDR2: SGHVS, FQNEAQ. CDR3 length equals 14 residues. CDR3 DNA sequence: TGTGCCAGCAGCTTACGGACAGGGACCTACGAGCAGTACTTC. It translates to CASSLRTGTYEQYF.

This sequence joins TRBV2 and TRBJ2-7; 12 bases agree with TRBD1. Germline V gene sequence: CDR1 SNHLY, CDR2 FYNNEI. V trimming: 6 bases; J trimming: 6 bases; junction bases outside the gene matches: 12. The CDR3 contains 16 residues. The CDR3: CASSPRDRGLGGEQYF. For the CDR3, the DNA is TGTGCCAGCAGCCCCCGGGACAGGGGGCTGGGGGGCGAGCAGTACTTC.

The V call is TRBV6-5, the J call TRBJ2-5; D not resolved. Germline assignment: CDR1 MNHEY and CDR2 SVGAGI. The CDR3 is made up of 14 amino acids. Trimming took off 6 bases at V and 5 bases at J, with 16 bases between the two ends. Here the CDR3 DNA reads TGTGCCAGCAGCCCCGACTTAGCTGGGGAGACCCAGTACTTC. This codes for CASSPDLAGETQYF.